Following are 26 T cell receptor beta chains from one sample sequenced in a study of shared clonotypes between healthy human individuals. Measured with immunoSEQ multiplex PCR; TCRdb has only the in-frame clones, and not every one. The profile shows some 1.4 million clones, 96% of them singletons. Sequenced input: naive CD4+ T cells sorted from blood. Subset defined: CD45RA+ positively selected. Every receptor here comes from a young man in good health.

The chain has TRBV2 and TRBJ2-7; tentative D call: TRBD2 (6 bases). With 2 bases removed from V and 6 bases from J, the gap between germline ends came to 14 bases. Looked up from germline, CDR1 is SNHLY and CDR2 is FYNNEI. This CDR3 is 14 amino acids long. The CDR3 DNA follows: TGTGCCAGCAGTGAACAGGGTGGGGGAGGCGAGCAGTACTTC. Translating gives CASSEQGGGGEQYF.

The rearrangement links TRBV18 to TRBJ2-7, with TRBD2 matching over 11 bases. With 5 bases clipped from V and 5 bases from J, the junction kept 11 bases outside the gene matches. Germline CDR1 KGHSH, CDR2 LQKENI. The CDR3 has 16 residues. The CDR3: CASSETAGLAADEQYF. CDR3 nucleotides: TGTGCCAGCTCAGAGACTGCGGGACTAGCGGCAGACGAGCAGTACTTC. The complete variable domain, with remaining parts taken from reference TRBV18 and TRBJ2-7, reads NAGVMQNPRHLVRRRGQEARLRCSPMKGHSHVYWYRQLPEEGLKFMVYLQKENIIDESGMPKERFSAEFPKEGPSILRIQQVVRGDSAAYFCASSETAGLAADEQYFGPGTRLTVT.

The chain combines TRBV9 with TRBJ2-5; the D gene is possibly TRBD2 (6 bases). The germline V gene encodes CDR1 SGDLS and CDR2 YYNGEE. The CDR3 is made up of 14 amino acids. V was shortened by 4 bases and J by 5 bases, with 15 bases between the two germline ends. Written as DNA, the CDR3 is TGTGCCAGCAGCCCCCGAGCTAGCGAGGAGACCCAGTACTTC. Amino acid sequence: CASSPRASEETQYF.

The CDR3 coding sequence is TGTGCCAGCAGCCAAATGAACGAGCAGTACTTC. Protein: CASSQMNEQYF. This chain connects TRBV14 to TRBJ2-7, with unresolved D. CDR1 SGHDN and CDR2 FVKESK come from the germline V gene. The CDR3 is 11 amino acids. V gave up 2 bases and J gave up 5 bases, with 4 bases separating them.

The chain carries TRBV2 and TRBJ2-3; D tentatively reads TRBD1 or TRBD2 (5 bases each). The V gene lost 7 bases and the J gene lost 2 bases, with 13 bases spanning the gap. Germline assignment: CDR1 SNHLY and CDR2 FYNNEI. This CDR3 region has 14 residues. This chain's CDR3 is CASKRDLYTDTQYF. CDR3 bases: TGTGCCAGCAAGAGGGACCTATACACAGATACGCAGTATTTT.

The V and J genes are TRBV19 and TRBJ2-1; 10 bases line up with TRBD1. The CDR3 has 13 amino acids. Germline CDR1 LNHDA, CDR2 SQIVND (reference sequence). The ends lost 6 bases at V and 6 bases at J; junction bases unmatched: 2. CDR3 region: CASRDRGSNEQFF. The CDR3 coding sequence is TGTGCCAGTAGGGACAGGGGGAGCAATGAGCAGTTCTTC. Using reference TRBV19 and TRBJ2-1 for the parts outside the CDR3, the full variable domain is DGGITQSPKYLFRKEGQNVTLSCEQNLNHDAMYWYRQDPGQGLRLIYYSQIVNDFQKGDIAEGYSVSREKKESFPLTVTSAQKNPTAFYLCASRDRGSNEQFFGPGTRLTVL.

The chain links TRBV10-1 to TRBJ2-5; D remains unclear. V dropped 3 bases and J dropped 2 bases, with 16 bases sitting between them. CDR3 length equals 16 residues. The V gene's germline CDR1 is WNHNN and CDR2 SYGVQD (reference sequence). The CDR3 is CASSDAGSSSQETQYF. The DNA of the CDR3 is TGCGCCAGCAGTGACGCTGGTAGCTCTTCACAAGAGACCCAGTACTTC.

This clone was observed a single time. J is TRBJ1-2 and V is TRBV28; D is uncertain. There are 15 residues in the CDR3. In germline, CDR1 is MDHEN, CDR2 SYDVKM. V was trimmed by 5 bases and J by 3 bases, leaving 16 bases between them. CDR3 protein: CASSARTVRYYGYTF. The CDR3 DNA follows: TGTGCCAGCAGTGCCCGGACCGTCAGGTACTATGGCTACACCTTC.

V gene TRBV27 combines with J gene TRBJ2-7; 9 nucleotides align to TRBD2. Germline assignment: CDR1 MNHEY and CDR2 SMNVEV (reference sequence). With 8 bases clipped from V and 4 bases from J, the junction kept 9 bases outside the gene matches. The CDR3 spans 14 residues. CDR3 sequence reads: CASGKSSGIYEQYF. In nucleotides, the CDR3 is TGTGCCAGCGGAAAGTCTAGCGGGATATACGAGCAGTACTTC.

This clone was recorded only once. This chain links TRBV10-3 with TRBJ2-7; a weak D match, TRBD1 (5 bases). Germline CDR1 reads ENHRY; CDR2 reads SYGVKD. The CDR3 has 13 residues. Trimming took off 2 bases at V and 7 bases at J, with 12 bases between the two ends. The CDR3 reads CAISELGLREQYF. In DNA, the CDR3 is TGTGCCATCAGTGAGCTGGGGCTACGGGAGCAGTACTTC.

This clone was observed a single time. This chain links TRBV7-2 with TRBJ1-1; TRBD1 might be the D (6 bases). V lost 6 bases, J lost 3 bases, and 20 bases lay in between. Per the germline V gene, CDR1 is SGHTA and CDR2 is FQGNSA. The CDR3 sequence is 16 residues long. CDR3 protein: CASRVRTGTPDTEAFF. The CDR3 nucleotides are TGTGCCAGCAGAGTCAGGACCGGGACACCCGACACTGAAGCTTTCTTT. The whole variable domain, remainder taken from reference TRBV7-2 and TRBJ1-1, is GAGVSQSPSNKVTEKGKDVELRCDPISGHTALYWYRQSLGQGLEFLIYFQGNSAPDKSGLPSDRFSAERTGGSVSTLTIQRTQQEDSAVYLCASRVRTGTPDTEAFFGQGTRLTVV.

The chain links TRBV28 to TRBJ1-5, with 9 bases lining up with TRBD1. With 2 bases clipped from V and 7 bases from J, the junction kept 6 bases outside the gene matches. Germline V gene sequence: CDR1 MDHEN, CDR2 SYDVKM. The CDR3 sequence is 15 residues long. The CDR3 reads CASSLGTGSLQPQHF. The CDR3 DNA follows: TGTGCCAGCAGTTTAGGGACAGGGAGTCTCCAGCCCCAGCATTTT.

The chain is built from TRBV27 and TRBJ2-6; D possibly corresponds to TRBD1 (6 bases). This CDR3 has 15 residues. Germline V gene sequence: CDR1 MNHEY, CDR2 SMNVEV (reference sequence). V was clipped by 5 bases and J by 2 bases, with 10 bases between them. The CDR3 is CASSTQGTGANVLTF. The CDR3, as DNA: TGTGCCAGCAGTACACAGGGTACTGGGGCCAACGTCCTGACTTTC.

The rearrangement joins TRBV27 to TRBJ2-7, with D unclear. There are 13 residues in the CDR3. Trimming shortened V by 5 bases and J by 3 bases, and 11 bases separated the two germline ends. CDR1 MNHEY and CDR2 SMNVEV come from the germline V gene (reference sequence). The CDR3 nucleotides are TGTGCCAGCAGTATGGGGTTCCGCTACGAGCAGTACTTC. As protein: CASSMGFRYEQYF.

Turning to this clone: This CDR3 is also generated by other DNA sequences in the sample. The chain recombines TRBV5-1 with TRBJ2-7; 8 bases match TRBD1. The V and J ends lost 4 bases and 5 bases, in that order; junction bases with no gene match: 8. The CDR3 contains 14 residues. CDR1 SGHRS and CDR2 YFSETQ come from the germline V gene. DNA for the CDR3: TGCGCCAGCAGCCTAGGGACAGGAGGTAACGAGCAGTACTTC. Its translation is CASSLGTGGNEQYF.

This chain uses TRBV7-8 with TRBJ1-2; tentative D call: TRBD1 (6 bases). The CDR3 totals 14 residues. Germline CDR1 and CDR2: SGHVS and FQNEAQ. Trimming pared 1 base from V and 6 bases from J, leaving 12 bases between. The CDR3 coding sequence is TGTGCCAGCAGCTTAGATCGGGGGGCGGATGGCTACACCTTC. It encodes CASSLDRGADGYTF.

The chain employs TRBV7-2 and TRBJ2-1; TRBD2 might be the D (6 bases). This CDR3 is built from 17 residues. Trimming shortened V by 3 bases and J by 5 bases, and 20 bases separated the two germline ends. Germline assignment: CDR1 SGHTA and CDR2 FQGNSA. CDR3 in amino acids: CASSLSSGAGSHNEQFF. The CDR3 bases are TGTGCCAGCAGCTTGAGTTCGGGAGCCGGATCCCACAATGAGCAGTTCTTC.

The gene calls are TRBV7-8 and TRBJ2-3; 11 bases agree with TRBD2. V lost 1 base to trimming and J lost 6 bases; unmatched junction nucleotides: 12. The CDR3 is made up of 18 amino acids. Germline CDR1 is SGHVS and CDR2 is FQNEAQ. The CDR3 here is CASSLGPRTSGPPDTQYF. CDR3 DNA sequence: TGTGCCAGCAGCTTAGGTCCGCGGACTAGCGGGCCCCCGGATACGCAGTATTTT. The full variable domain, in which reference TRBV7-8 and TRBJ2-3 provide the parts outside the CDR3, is GAGVSQSPRYKVAKRGQDVALRCDPISGHVSLFWYQQALGQGPEFLTYFQNEAQLDKSGLPSDRFFAERPEGSVSTLKIQRTQQEDSAVYLCASSLGPRTSGPPDTQYFGPGTRLTVL.

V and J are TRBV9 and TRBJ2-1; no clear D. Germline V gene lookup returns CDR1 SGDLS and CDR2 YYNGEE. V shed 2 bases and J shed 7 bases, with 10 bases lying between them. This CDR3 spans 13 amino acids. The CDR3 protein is CASSVPFGNEQFF. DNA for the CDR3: TGTGCCAGCAGCGTCCCTTTTGGGAATGAGCAGTTCTTC.

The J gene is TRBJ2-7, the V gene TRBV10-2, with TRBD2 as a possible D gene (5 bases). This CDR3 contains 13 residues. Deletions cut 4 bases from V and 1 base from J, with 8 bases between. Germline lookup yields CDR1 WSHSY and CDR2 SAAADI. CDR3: CASSGLASYEQYF. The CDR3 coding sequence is TGCGCCAGCAGTGGTCTAGCATCCTACGAGCAGTACTTC.

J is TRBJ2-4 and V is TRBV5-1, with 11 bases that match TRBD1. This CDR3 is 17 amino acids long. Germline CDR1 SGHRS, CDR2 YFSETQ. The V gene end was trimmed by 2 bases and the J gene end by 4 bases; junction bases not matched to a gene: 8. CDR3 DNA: TGCGCCAGCAGCTTCCAGGACAGGGGGCCTTCTAAAAACATTCAGTACTTC. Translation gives CASSFQDRGPSKNIQYF.

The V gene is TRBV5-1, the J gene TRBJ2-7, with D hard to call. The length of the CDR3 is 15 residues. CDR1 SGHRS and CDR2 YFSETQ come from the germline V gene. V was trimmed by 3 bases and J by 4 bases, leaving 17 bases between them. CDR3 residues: CASSSIPGGNYEQYF. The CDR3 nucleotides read TGCGCCAGCAGCTCTATCCCGGGCGGAAATTACGAGCAGTACTTC.

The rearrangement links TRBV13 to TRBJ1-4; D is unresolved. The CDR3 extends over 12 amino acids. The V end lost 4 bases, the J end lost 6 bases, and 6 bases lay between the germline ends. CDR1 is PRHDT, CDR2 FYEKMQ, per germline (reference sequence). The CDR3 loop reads CASSSPDEKLFF. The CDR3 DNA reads TGTGCCAGCAGCTCCCCTGATGAAAAACTGTTTTTT.

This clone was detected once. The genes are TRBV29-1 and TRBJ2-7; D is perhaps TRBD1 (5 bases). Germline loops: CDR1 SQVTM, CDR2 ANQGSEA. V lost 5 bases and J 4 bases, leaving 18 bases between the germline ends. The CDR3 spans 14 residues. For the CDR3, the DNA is TGCAGCGTTTTCGGACACCAAGGGGTATACGAGCAGTACTTC. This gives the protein CSVFGHQGVYEQYF.

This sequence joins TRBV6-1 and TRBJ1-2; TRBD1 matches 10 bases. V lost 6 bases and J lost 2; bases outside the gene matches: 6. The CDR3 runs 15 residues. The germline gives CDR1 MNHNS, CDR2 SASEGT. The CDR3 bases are TGTGCCAGCAGCCTGGGACAGGGGCTCAACTATGGCTACACCTTC. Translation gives CASSLGQGLNYGYTF.

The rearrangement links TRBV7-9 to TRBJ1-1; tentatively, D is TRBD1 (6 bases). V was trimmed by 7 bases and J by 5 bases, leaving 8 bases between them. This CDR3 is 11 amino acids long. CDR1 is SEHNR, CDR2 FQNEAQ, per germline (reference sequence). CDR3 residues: CASKGGTEAFF. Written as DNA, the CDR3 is TGTGCCAGCAAGGGGGGGACTGAAGCTTTCTTT.